The 20 T cell receptor beta chains below were found in one sample sequenced in a study of cytomegalovirus exposure and HLA in healthy donors. Use of 60 Vbeta and 13 Jbeta primers characterized the PCR. The protocol was immunoSEQ multiplex PCR, while the TCRdb copy is restricted to in-frame clones and leaves out a portion. The table shows approximately 150,000 clones, with 77% occurring only once. Material for sequencing was PBMCs. All receptors come from a woman aged 30 to 39 in good health and CMV-seronegative.

The rearrangement uses TRBV6-1 and TRBJ1-1; D is perhaps TRBD1 (5 bases). The ends were cut back, 3 bases at V and 3 bases at J, with 11 bases in the middle. The germline gives CDR1 MNHNS, CDR2 SASEGT. The length of the CDR3 is 14 residues. CDR3 sequence reads: CASSETGGDTEAFF. In nucleotides, the CDR3 is TGTGCCAGCAGTGAGACGGGGGGGGACACTGAAGCTTTCTTT.

This clone was counted between two and nine times. This chain connects TRBV5-1 to TRBJ2-3, with 9 nucleotides matching TRBD1. The trim removed 3 bases at V and 2 bases at J, leaving 4 bases unmatched. From germline, CDR1 is SGHRS and CDR2 YFSETQ. The CDR3 length is 15 residues. CDR3 protein: CASSSGQGSTDTQYF. In DNA form, the CDR3 reads TGCGCCAGCAGCTCGGGACAGGGTTCCACAGATACGCAGTATTTT.

This clone was detected a few times. This sequence joins TRBV4-3 and TRBJ2-5; 9 bases line up with TRBD2. J was trimmed by 3 bases and V by 2 bases; bases with no gene match: 1. The V gene's germline CDR1 is LGHNA and CDR2 YSLEER. The CDR3 has 14 amino acids. Here the CDR3 reads CASSQIAGEETQYF. CDR3 coding DNA: TGCGCCAGCAGCCAAATAGCGGGAGAAGAGACCCAGTACTTC.

This chain joins TRBV10-1 and TRBJ1-1, with D hard to call. Germline CDR1 is WNHNN and CDR2 is SYGVQD (reference sequence). The CDR3 sequence is 14 residues long. The V end lost 4 bases, the J end lost 2 bases, and 11 bases lay between the germline ends. CDR3 nucleotides: TGCGCCAGCAGTGCAGAGACAACCAACACTGAAGCTTTCTTT. Translated, it gives CASSAETTNTEAFF.

The chain uses TRBV13 and TRBJ2-7; D perhaps matches TRBD2 (5 bases). The germline V gene encodes CDR1 PRHDT and CDR2 FYEKMQ (reference sequence). The CDR3 sequence is 13 residues long. With 4 bases removed from V and 7 bases from J, the gap between germline ends came to 14 bases. The CDR3, as DNA: TGTGCCAGCAGCTCCCGAGGAGGTTGGGAGCAGTACTTC. Its translation is CASSSRGGWEQYF.

V and J are TRBV4-1 and TRBJ1-2; D is possibly TRBD1 (5 bases). The CDR3 extends over 15 amino acids. V was trimmed by 4 bases and J by 4 bases, leaving 16 bases between them. The germline V gene encodes CDR1 MGHRA and CDR2 YSYEKL. CDR3: CASSPQHRQSYGYTF. CDR3 sequence (DNA): TGCGCCAGCAGCCCACAACACAGGCAATCCTATGGCTACACCTTC.

CDR3 protein: CASSHGTRWEQYF. The CDR3 DNA reads as TGTGCCAGCAGCCACGGGACTAGGTGGGAGCAGTACTTC. The rearrangement joins TRBV7-9 to TRBJ2-7; the match to TRBD2 covers 8 bases. The CDR3 is 13 residues long. Germline trimming cut 5 bases from V and 7 bases from J; bases unmatched to any gene: 7. Germline-derived CDR1 and CDR2 are SEHNR and FQNEAQ (reference sequence).

The rearrangement joins TRBV19 to TRBJ2-7, with a tentative D call TRBD2 (5 bases). V gave up 2 bases and J gave up 0 bases, with 20 bases separating them. From germline, CDR1 is LNHDA and CDR2 SQIVND (reference sequence). This CDR3 is built from 18 residues. CDR3 nucleotides: TGTGCCAGTAGTATACAAGCCCTGGACTGGCCGAGCTCCTACGAGCAGTACTTC. This encodes CASSIQALDWPSSYEQYF.

The V and J genes are TRBV7-8 and TRBJ1-2; TRBD1 matches 10 bases. The length of the CDR3 is 15 residues. V was pared by 4 bases and J by 5 bases, with 7 bases of the junction left unmatched. Per germline, CDR1 SGHVS and CDR2 FQNEAQ. The CDR3: CASSSPDRGLYGYTF. The CDR3 nucleotides read TGTGCCAGCAGCTCACCAGACAGGGGGCTTTATGGCTACACCTTC.

This clone was counted a few times. The genes are TRBV15 and TRBJ1-1, with 10 positions matching TRBD1. This CDR3 comprises 16 residues. CDR1 and CDR2 from the germline V gene are LNHNV and YYDKDF (reference sequence). Losses at the gene ends were 0 bases for V and 6 bases for J; bases not matched to a gene: 7. In DNA form, the CDR3 reads TGTGCCACCAGCAGAGAGCGACAGGGGGCTTGGGCTGAAGCTTTCTTT. Amino acids: CATSRERQGAWAEAFF.

In its sample, this clone was seen a few times. The genes are TRBV18 and TRBJ2-5; D might be TRBD1 (6 bases). The DNA matches TRBJ2-7 better at its end, which makes the J call doubtful. Germline V gene data show CDR1 as KGHSH and CDR2 as LQKENI. There are 15 residues in the CDR3. The CDR3 DNA follows: TGTGCCAGCTCACCACGTGGGCAGGGGAAATACGAGCAGTACTTC. It is translated as CASSPRGQGKYEQYF.

This sequence joins TRBV7-7 and TRBJ2-5; maybe TRBD1 (5 bases). Deletions cut 5 bases from V and 1 base from J, with 20 bases between. The CDR3 is made up of 17 amino acids. Looked up from germline, CDR1 is SSHAT and CDR2 is FNYEAQ (reference sequence). CDR3 in DNA: TGTGCCAGCAGCCAGGGTCTCCTTTCCCAATTCCAAGAGACCCAGTACTTC. This encodes CASSQGLLSQFQETQYF.

The genes are TRBV9 and TRBJ1-5, with D maybe TRBD1 (6 bases). The CDR3 has 14 residues. Germline V gene sequence: CDR1 SGDLS, CDR2 YYNGEE. V lost 6 bases and J 3 bases, leaving 13 bases between the germline ends. The CDR3 bases are TGTGCCAGCAACCGAGGGACATACAATCAGCCCCAGCATTTT. Translation: CASNRGTYNQPQHF.

This chain links TRBV13 with TRBJ2-7; 8 bases are shared with TRBD2. V lost 7 bases to trimming and J lost 6 bases; unmatched junction nucleotides: 8. This CDR3 has 13 residues. CDR1 is PRHDT, CDR2 FYEKMQ, per germline (reference sequence). The CDR3 loop is CASITSTSAEQYF. The CDR3 coding sequence is TGTGCCAGCATCACTTCGACTAGCGCCGAGCAGTACTTC.

The V call is TRBV6-1, the J call TRBJ1-1; 8 positions agree with TRBD1. Per germline, CDR1 MNHNS and CDR2 SASEGT. The junction had 10 bases not matched to a gene; V was cut back by 7 bases and J by 3 bases. The CDR3 length is 15 residues. The CDR3 sequence is CASTVTQGADTEAFF. CDR3 DNA sequence: TGTGCCAGCACCGTAACGCAGGGGGCGGACACTGAAGCTTTCTTT.

The gene calls are TRBV15 and TRBJ2-7; no reliable D call. V was shortened by 5 bases and J by 4 bases, with 9 bases between the two germline ends. CDR1 and CDR2 (germline): LNHNV, YYDKDF (reference sequence). This CDR3 has 12 residues. CDR3 coding DNA: TGTGCCACCAGCGCAAACAGATACGAGCAGTACTTC. Its protein is CATSANRYEQYF.

The V gene is TRBV27, the J gene TRBJ2-3, with TRBD1 as a possible D gene (6 bases). V was shortened by 5 bases and J by 0 bases, with 12 bases between the two germline ends. Germline V gene data show CDR1 as MNHEY and CDR2 as SMNVEV (reference sequence). The length of the CDR3 is 15 residues. In DNA form, the CDR3 reads TGTGCCAGCAGTCAGGGACATAGGAGCACAGATACGCAGTATTTT. Translation: CASSQGHRSTDTQYF.

This chain uses TRBV5-8 with TRBJ1-2; maybe TRBD1 (5 bases). Per germline, CDR1 SGHTS and CDR2 YDEGEE. The CDR3 totals 13 residues. The germline V and J ends were trimmed by 7 bases and 4 bases, with 14 bases remaining between them. The CDR3 reads CASSLQVSYGYTF. In DNA form, the CDR3 reads TGTGCCAGCTCTTTACAGGTTTCCTATGGCTACACCTTC.

The V gene is TRBV18, the J gene TRBJ2-7, with D maybe TRBD2 (5 bases). Per the germline V gene, CDR1 is KGHSH and CDR2 is LQKENI. With 0 bases removed from V and 6 bases from J, the gap between germline ends came to 12 bases. CDR3 length: 14 residues. This CDR3 is CASSPPYGVSEQYF. CDR3 in DNA: TGTGCCAGCTCACCACCTTACGGGGTTTCCGAGCAGTACTTC.

This sequence joins TRBV28 and TRBJ1-1; 7 nucleotides match TRBD1. The CDR3 runs to 14 residues. Trimming at V came to 5 bases and at J to 5 bases, leaving 8 bases not matched to a gene. Germline values: CDR1 MDHEN, CDR2 SYDVKM. CDR3 sequence: CASSPLDRATEAFF. As DNA, the CDR3 is TGTGCCAGCAGTCCACTTGACAGGGCTACTGAAGCTTTCTTT.